The 29 T cell receptor beta chains presented below share a single source sample, sequenced in a study of cytomegalovirus exposure and HLA in healthy donors. PCR primers comprised 60 Vbeta and 13 Jbeta primers. Assay used: immunoSEQ multiplex PCR; TCRdb lists only in-frame clones, some missing. The sample holds 150,000 to 200,000 clones, roughly four fifths seen once. The sample consisted of PBMCs. These receptor sequences come from a woman between 18 and 30 years old in good health and CMV-seronegative.

The V and J genes are TRBV9 and TRBJ2-3; D possibly corresponds to TRBD2 (7 bases). Germline lookup yields CDR1 SGDLS and CDR2 YYNGEE. This CDR3 is 17 amino acids long. The V and J ends lost 0 bases and 4 bases respectively, with 18 bases between them. The CDR3 DNA reads as TGTGCCAGCAGCGTAGGACAGGCGGGAGTCGTTTCAGATACGCAGTATTTT. It codes for CASSVGQAGVVSDTQYF. Filled out from reference TRBV9 and TRBJ2-3, the complete variable domain reads DSGVTQTPKHLITATGQRVTLRCSPRSGDLSVYWYQQSLDQGLQFLIQYYNGEERAKGNILERFSAQQFPDLHSELNLSSLELGDSALYFCASSVGQAGVVSDTQYFGPGTRLTVL.

The V gene is TRBV11-2, the J gene TRBJ2-7, with 9 bases aligning to TRBD2. The germline gives CDR1 SGHAT, CDR2 FQNNGV. J lost 0 bases, V lost 8 bases, and 5 bases had no gene match. The CDR3 spans 14 residues. CDR3 coding DNA: TGTGCCAGCCGACTAGCGGCCAGCTCCTACGAGCAGTACTTC. Encoded protein: CASRLAASSYEQYF.

The chain combines TRBV2 with TRBJ2-1, with D possibly TRBD2 on 5 matching bases. Trimming removed 3 bases at V and 5 bases at J, with 14 bases between. The germline V gene encodes CDR1 SNHLY and CDR2 FYNNEI. CDR3 length: 15 residues. In DNA, the CDR3 is TGTGCCAGCAGTGATATCGGACTCGGGAACAATGAGCAGTTCTTC. This codes for CASSDIGLGNNEQFF.

The sample holds one count of this clone. This rearrangement joins TRBV9 to TRBJ2-2; D might be TRBD1 (6 bases). This CDR3 is built from 16 residues. V lost 0 bases and J lost 3, with 12 bases in between. From germline, CDR1 is SGDLS and CDR2 YYNGEE. CDR3 bases: TGTGCCAGCAGCGTAGGCTTAGGACAGTACACCGGGGAGCTGTTTTTT. It translates to CASSVGLGQYTGELFF.

CDR3 DNA sequence: TGTGCCAGCAGCTTAGAGGAGTCGTCCGGGGAGCTGTTTTTT. Its protein is CASSLEESSGELFF. The rearrangement links TRBV7-8 to TRBJ2-2, with D unresolved. The CDR3 is 14 residues long. The germline V gene has CDR1 SGHVS and CDR2 FQNEAQ. The V and J ends lost 1 base and 6 bases respectively, with 9 bases between them. The whole variable domain, filled in from reference TRBV7-8 and TRBJ2-2, reads GAGVSQSPRYKVAKRGQDVALRCDPISGHVSLFWYQQALGQGPEFLTYFQNEAQLDKSGLPSDRFFAERPEGSVSTLKIQRTQQEDSAVYLCASSLEESSGELFFGEGSRLTVL.

The J gene is TRBJ2-7, the V gene TRBV5-1; weak D call: TRBD1 (6 bases). The CDR3 spans 15 residues. Per the germline V gene, CDR1 is SGHRS and CDR2 is YFSETQ. Deletions cut 0 bases from V and 4 bases from J, with 14 bases between. The chain's CDR3 is CASSLVGRGEYEQYF. CDR3 coding DNA: TGCGCCAGCAGCTTGGTTGGCAGGGGAGAGTACGAGCAGTACTTC.

In this sample, this clone turned up a few times. The chain combines TRBV2 with TRBJ1-3, with a possible D match to TRBD1 (5 bases). Germline CDR1 and CDR2: SNHLY and FYNNEI. The CDR3 sequence is 15 residues long. Trimming took 3 bases from V and 8 from J, leaving 17 bases between them. The CDR3 sequence: CASSDGGGWFDTIYF. Here the CDR3 DNA reads TGTGCCAGCAGTGACGGGGGAGGGTGGTTCGACACCATATATTTT.

This chain uses TRBV5-1 with TRBJ1-1, with D unclear. Germline CDR1 reads SGHRS; CDR2 reads YFSETQ. V lost 0 bases and J lost 1, with 7 bases in between. The CDR3 is 14 amino acids. CDR3 DNA sequence: TGCGCCAGCAGCTTGGGGTCAGGGAACACTGAAGCTTTCTTT. It translates to CASSLGSGNTEAFF.

The V gene is TRBV11-2, the J gene TRBJ2-4; no definite D call. The germline V gene encodes CDR1 SGHAT and CDR2 FQNNGV. CDR3 length equals 13 residues. With 5 bases removed from V and 1 base from J, the gap between germline ends came to 6 bases. The CDR3 protein is CASSPIAKNIQYF. The DNA of the CDR3 is TGTGCCAGCAGCCCTATCGCCAAAAACATTCAGTACTTC.

This chain connects TRBV27 to TRBJ2-3; 9 bases match TRBD2. Germline CDR1 MNHEY, CDR2 SMNVEV (reference sequence). V dropped 6 bases and J dropped 4; count of bases not matched to a gene: 14. CDR3 size: 17 residues. CDR3 sequence: CASRDSVAGVGADTQYF. CDR3 nucleotides: TGTGCCAGCAGAGACTCCGTAGCGGGAGTGGGCGCAGATACGCAGTATTTT.

The V call is TRBV7-9, the J call TRBJ2-7; D is undetermined. Per the germline V gene, CDR1 is SEHNR and CDR2 is FQNEAQ (reference sequence). V lost 2 bases and J 3 bases, leaving 5 bases between the germline ends. The length of the CDR3 is 12 residues. CDR3 residues: CASSLYGYEQYF. DNA for the CDR3: TGTGCCAGCAGCTTATACGGCTACGAGCAGTACTTC.

This chain joins TRBV5-4 and TRBJ2-7; no reliable D call. Looked up from germline, CDR1 is SGHNT and CDR2 is YYREEE (reference sequence). V was pared by 4 bases and J by 4 bases, with 6 bases between. The CDR3 has 11 residues. CDR3 coding DNA: TGTGCCAGCAGCCTAAATTACGAGCAGTACTTC. This encodes CASSLNYEQYF.

The chain is built from TRBV5-1 and TRBJ2-5; D gene unclear. The germline V gene encodes CDR1 SGHRS and CDR2 YFSETQ. V was cut by 4 bases and J by 2 bases, with 15 bases left in between. The CDR3 is 15 amino acids. In DNA, the CDR3 is TGCGCCAGCAGCGGTCCCAGTAACCGACAAGAGACCCAGTACTTC. It is translated as CASSGPSNRQETQYF.

The chain employs TRBV11-3 and TRBJ1-1; TRBD1 matches 8 bases. Trimming cost V 5 bases and J 3 bases; bases outside gene matches: 11. This CDR3 contains 16 residues. Germline V gene sequence: CDR1 SGHNT, CDR2 YENEEA. CDR3: CASSTTWTGRDTEAFF. CDR3 coding DNA: TGTGCCAGCAGCACTACTTGGACAGGGCGGGACACTGAAGCTTTCTTT.

This sequence joins TRBV9 and TRBJ2-1, with 11 bases fitting TRBD2. V dropped 0 bases and J dropped 4; count of bases not matched to a gene: 0. The germline V gene encodes CDR1 SGDLS and CDR2 YYNGEE. The CDR3 runs 15 residues. The CDR3 coding sequence is TGTGCCAGCAGCGTAGTAGCGGGGGGGTACAATGAGCAGTTCTTC. Its translation is CASSVVAGGYNEQFF.

The chain is built from TRBV5-6 and TRBJ2-7, with 13 bases matching TRBD2. This CDR3 is built from 14 residues. The germline V gene has CDR1 SGHDT and CDR2 YYEEEE. The V gene end was trimmed by 10 bases and the J gene end by 3 bases; junction bases not matched to a gene: 7. CDR3 DNA: TGTGCCGATTCGGGACTAGCGGGACTCTACGAGCAGTACTTC. Its translation: CADSGLAGLYEQYF.

The chain combines TRBV7-9 with TRBJ2-7, with TRBD2 matching over 13 bases. Germline values: CDR1 SEHNR, CDR2 FQNEAQ (reference sequence). This CDR3 is built from 16 residues. V lost 4 bases and J lost 3; bases outside the gene matches: 6. The CDR3 DNA follows: TGTGCCAGCAGCTCAAAGGGACTAGCGGGGTACTACGAGCAGTACTTC. Protein product: CASSSKGLAGYYEQYF.

The V gene is TRBV5-1, the J gene TRBJ2-7, with 11 bases that match TRBD2. V shed 4 bases and J 2 bases; nucleotides not matched to a gene: 14. The CDR3 runs 18 residues. Germline assignment: CDR1 SGHRS and CDR2 YFSETQ. The CDR3: CASSRGVTSGRETYEQYF. CDR3 nucleotide sequence: TGCGCCAGCAGCAGGGGTGTTACTAGCGGGAGAGAAACCTACGAGCAGTACTTC.

The V gene is TRBV30, the J gene TRBJ2-6, with D perhaps matching TRBD1 (5 bases). The V end was cut by 0 bases, the J end by 1 base, with 7 bases between. The CDR3 consists of 15 residues. Germline CDR1 GTSNPN, CDR2 SVGIG (reference sequence). CDR3 sequence (DNA): TGTGCCTGGAGTGTACCAGGGTCTGGGGCCAACGTCCTGACTTTC. This encodes CAWSVPGSGANVLTF.

The chain has TRBV5-5 and TRBJ2-7, with a tentative D call TRBD1 (6 bases). Germline CDR1 and CDR2: SGHKS and YYEKEE (reference sequence). V lost 3 bases to trimming and J lost 2 bases, with 12 bases between them. The CDR3 runs 14 residues. CDR3 sequence reads: CASSSSRQAYEQYF. The CDR3 region has the DNA TGTGCCAGCAGCTCCTCAAGACAGGCCTACGAGCAGTACTTC.

This clone was found once. The genes are TRBV7-8 and TRBJ1-1, with D possibly being TRBD1 (5 bases). With 1 base removed from V and 0 bases from J, the gap between germline ends came to 9 bases. Germline assignment: CDR1 SGHVS and CDR2 FQNEAQ. This CDR3 spans 15 amino acids. DNA for the CDR3: TGTGCCAGCAGCTTAGACAGGCTCATGAACACTGAAGCTTTCTTT. This encodes CASSLDRLMNTEAFF. Combining the CDR3 with reference TRBV7-8 and TRBJ1-1 gives the whole variable domain GAGVSQSPRYKVAKRGQDVALRCDPISGHVSLFWYQQALGQGPEFLTYFQNEAQLDKSGLPSDRFFAERPEGSVSTLKIQRTQQEDSAVYLCASSLDRLMNTEAFFGQGTRLTVV.

The chain couples TRBV27 to TRBJ2-1; tentatively, D is TRBD1 (6 bases). Germline assignment: CDR1 MNHEY and CDR2 SMNVEV (reference sequence). The V end lost 6 bases, the J end lost 10 bases, and 13 bases lay between the germline ends. The CDR3 loop spans 12 amino acids. CDR3 nucleotide sequence: TGTGCCAGCAGCTGGGGGCTGGCAGAGCAGTTCTTC. Its translation: CASSWGLAEQFF.

The sample holds one count of this clone. The J gene is TRBJ2-7, the V gene TRBV28; a possible D gene is TRBD2 (6 bases). Looked up from germline, CDR1 is MDHEN and CDR2 is SYDVKM. CDR3 size: 15 residues. Between the trimmed V and J ends, which lost 6 bases and 2 bases, there was a span of 17 bases. CDR3 in DNA: TGTGCCAGCAGGTACTACGCGGGACTGGCCTACGAGCAGTACTTC. It translates to CASRYYAGLAYEQYF. The full variable domain, completed using reference TRBV28 and TRBJ2-7, is DVKVTQSSRYLVKRTGEKVFLECVQDMDHENMFWYRQDPGLGLRLIYFSYDVKMKEKGDIPEGYSVSREKKERFSLILESASTNQTSMYLCASRYYAGLAYEQYFGPGTRLTVT.

This chain uses TRBV27 with TRBJ2-1, with 8 bases that match TRBD2. The V segment lost 6 bases and the J segment 4 bases; nucleotides outside the gene matches: 2. The germline V gene has CDR1 MNHEY and CDR2 SMNVEV (reference sequence). The CDR3 runs 13 residues. In nucleotides, the CDR3 is TGTGCCAGCAGACGGGGGGGATACAATGAGCAGTTCTTC. It translates to CASRRGGYNEQFF.

This rearrangement joins TRBV7-2 to TRBJ2-5; 10 positions agree with TRBD1. This CDR3 has 18 residues. The ends lost 2 bases at V and 4 bases at J; junction bases unmatched: 13. Germline CDR1 SGHTA, CDR2 FQGNSA. In DNA form, the CDR3 reads TGTGCCAGCAGCTTACAGGTATGCGGGACAGGGGTGGCAGAGACCCAGTACTTC. It yields the protein CASSLQVCGTGVAETQYF.

The CDR3 is CASNSGVAGSNEQFF. The CDR3 DNA sequence: TGTGCCAGCAACTCAGGGGTTGCAGGGTCAAATGAGCAGTTCTTC. The J gene is TRBJ2-1, the V gene TRBV27; tentatively, D is TRBD1 (6 bases). From germline, CDR1 is MNHEY and CDR2 SMNVEV (reference sequence). V gave up 7 bases and J gave up 7 bases, with 20 bases separating them. CDR3 length: 15 residues.

This clone occurred a few times. At the DNA level, this CDR3 is encoded by other sequences in the same sample as well. The chain carries TRBV4-2 and TRBJ2-2; tentative D call: TRBD2 (5 bases). Trimming removed 1 base from V and 1 base from J, with 7 bases in between. Germline-derived CDR1 and CDR2 are LGHNA and YNFKEQ. The CDR3 is 15 residues long. The CDR3 nucleotides are TGTGCCAGCAGCCAAGGGACTGAGAACACCGGGGAGCTGTTTTTT. Protein product: CASSQGTENTGELFF.

The V gene is TRBV5-1, the J gene TRBJ1-1; 9 bases line up with TRBD1. Trimming took 1 base from V and 7 from J; bases not matched to a gene: 5. Germline-derived CDR1 and CDR2 are SGHRS and YFSETQ. CDR3 size: 14 residues. The CDR3 nucleotides read TGCGCCAGCAGCTTGATCACAGGGGGCATTGAAGCTTTCTTT. It codes for CASSLITGGIEAFF. The full variable domain, in which reference TRBV5-1 and TRBJ1-1 provide the parts outside the CDR3, is KAGVTQTPRYLIKTRGQQVTLSCSPISGHRSVSWYQQTPGQGLQFLFEYFSETQRNKGNFPGRFSGRQFSNSRSEMNVSTLELGDSALYLCASSLITGGIEAFFGQGTRLTVV.

This chain uses TRBV7-9 with TRBJ2-1, with 9 bases that match TRBD1. With V trimmed by 2 bases and J by 2 bases, 7 bases remained unmatched. There are 17 residues in the CDR3. Germline CDR1 SEHNR, CDR2 FQNEAQ (reference sequence). CDR3 nucleotides: TGTGCCAGCAGCTTAAATTACGGGACAGGGACCTACAATGAGCAGTTCTTC. The encoded protein is CASSLNYGTGTYNEQFF.